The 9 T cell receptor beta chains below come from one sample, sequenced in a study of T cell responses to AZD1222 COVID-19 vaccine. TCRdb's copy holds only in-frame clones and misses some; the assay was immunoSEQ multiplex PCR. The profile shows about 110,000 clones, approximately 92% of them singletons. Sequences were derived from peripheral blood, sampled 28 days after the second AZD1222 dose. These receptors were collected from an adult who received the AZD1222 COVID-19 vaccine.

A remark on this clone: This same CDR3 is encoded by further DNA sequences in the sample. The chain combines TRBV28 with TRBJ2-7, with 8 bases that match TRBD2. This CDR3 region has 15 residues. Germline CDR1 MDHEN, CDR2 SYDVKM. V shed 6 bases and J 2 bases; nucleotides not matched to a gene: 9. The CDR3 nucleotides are TGTGCCAGCAGAGCCCTTGCGGGAGGCACCTACGAGCAGTACTTC. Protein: CASRALAGGTYEQYF. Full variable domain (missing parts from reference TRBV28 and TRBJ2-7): DVKVTQSSRYLVKRTGEKVFLECVQDMDHENMFWYRQDPGLGLRLIYFSYDVKMKEKGDIPEGYSVSREKKERFSLILESASTNQTSMYLCASRALAGGTYEQYFGPGTRLTVT.

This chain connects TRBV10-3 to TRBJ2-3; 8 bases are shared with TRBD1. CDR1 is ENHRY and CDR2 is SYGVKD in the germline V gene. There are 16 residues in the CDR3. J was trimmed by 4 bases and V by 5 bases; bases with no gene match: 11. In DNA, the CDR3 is TGTGCCATCAGTACACCGGACAGGGAACGGGCAGATACGCAGTATTTT. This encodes CAISTPDRERADTQYF.

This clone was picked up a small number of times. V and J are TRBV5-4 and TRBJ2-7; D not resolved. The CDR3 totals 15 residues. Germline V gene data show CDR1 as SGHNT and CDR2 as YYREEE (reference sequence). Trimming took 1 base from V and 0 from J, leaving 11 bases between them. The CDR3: CASSLRWEASYEQYF. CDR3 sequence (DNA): TGTGCCAGCAGCTTGCGATGGGAAGCCTCCTACGAGCAGTACTTC.

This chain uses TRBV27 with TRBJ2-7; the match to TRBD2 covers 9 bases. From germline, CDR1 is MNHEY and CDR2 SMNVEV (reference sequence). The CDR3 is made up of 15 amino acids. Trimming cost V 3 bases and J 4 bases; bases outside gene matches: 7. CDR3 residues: CASSLVAGGPYEQYF. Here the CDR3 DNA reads TGTGCCAGCAGTTTGGTGGCGGGAGGGCCTTACGAGCAGTACTTC.

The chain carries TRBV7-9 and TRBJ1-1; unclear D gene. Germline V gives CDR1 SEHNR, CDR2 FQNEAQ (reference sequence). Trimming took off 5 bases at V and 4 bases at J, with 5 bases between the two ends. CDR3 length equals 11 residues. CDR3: CASSPGTEAFF. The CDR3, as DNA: TGTGCCAGCAGCCCCGGCACTGAAGCTTTCTTT.

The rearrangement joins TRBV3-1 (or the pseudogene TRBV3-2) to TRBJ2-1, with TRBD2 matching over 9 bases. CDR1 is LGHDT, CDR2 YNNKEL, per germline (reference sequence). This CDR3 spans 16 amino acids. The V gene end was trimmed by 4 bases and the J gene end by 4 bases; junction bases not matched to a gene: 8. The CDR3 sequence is CASSPTGTSLYNEQFF. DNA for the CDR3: TGTGCCAGCAGCCCAACCGGGACTAGCCTATACAATGAGCAGTTCTTC.

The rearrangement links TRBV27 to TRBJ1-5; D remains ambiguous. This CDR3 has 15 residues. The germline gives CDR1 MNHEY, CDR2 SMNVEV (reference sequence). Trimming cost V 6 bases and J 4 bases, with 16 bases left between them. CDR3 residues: CASRIGSSRNQPQHF. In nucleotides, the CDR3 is TGTGCCAGCAGAATAGGGAGTAGTCGGAATCAGCCCCAGCATTTT.

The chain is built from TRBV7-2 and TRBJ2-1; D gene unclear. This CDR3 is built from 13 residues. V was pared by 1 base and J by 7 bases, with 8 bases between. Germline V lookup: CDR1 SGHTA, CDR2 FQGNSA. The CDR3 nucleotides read TGTGCCAGCAGCTTAGGACTGCGTAATGAGCAGTTCTTC. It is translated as CASSLGLRNEQFF. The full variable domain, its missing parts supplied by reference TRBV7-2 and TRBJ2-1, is GAGVSQSPSNKVTEKGKDVELRCDPISGHTALYWYRQSLGQGLEFLIYFQGNSAPDKSGLPSDRFSAERTGGSVSTLTIQRTQQEDSAVYLCASSLGLRNEQFFGPGTRLTVL.

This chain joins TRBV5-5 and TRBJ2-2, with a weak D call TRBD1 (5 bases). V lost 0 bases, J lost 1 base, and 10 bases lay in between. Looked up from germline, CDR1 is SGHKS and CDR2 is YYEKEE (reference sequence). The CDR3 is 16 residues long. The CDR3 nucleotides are TGTGCCAGCAGCTTGGAAGCAGGGCAGAACACCGGGGAGCTGTTTTTT. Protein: CASSLEAGQNTGELFF.